The clone carrying this TCR beta chain was recorded a few times. From germline, CDR1 is SGHVS and CDR2 FQNEAQ. Trimming shortened V by 6 bases and J by 0 bases, and 15 bases separated the two germline ends. The CDR3 extends over 15 amino acids. Per the original data handling: From reference gene primer amplification, estimates of nucleated cell counts were derived. Libraries were prepared by immunoSEQ multiplex PCR; TCRdb keeps only in-frame clonotypes and omits some of them. V and J calls and clone size are as listed in that table; D and trimming were resolved from the DNA. The sample holds around 48,000 clones; approximately 86% are singletons and the top ten take about a sixth. This sample is part of a study of blood T cell repertoires in COVID-19. Whole-study context: PBMCs, B-cell-depleted T cells, or T cells provided the cDNA or gDNA that made up the material.

The sequence derives from a man in his 60s with active or convalescent COVID-19. Sequenced material: peripheral blood. This chain uses TRBV7-8 with TRBJ2-7; D perhaps matches TRBD2 (6 bases). CDR3 nucleotide sequence: TGTGCCAGCAGACGGGACTTAACTAGCTCCTACGAGCAGTACTTC. As protein: CASRRDLTSSYEQYF.